A single sample gave rise to the 18 T cell receptor beta chains below, sequenced in a study of tumor and adjacent non-tumor tissue in lung cancer. This sample's RNA came from whole unsorted tissue. More than 3 cm separated this lung sample from the edge of the tumor. A modified ARM-PCR protocol with three rounds of nested PCR amplified TCRbeta. Via MiXCR, TCRdb re-called the multiplex PCR reads, giving one row per CDR3 protein. There are approximately 120,000 distinct CDR3 sequences in the sample; under 65% occur only once, and 15% to 20% lies in the top ten. Sequencing was done on a sample of distant non-tumor lung tissue. The origin of the receptors is a man aged 55 to 70 with non-small cell lung cancer.

A word on this clonotype: The conserved closing phenylalanine or tryptophan is absent in this CDR3, likely reflecting a read error. The V and J genes are TRBV11-2 and TRBJ1-4; D not certain. CDR3 length equals 15 residues. Trimming removed 5 bases from V and 7 bases from J, with 17 bases in between. Germline assignment: CDR1 SGHAT and CDR2 FQNNGV. As DNA, the CDR3 is TGTGCCAGCAGCCTATGGAAGGACGGGAGTGAAAAACTGTTTTTA. This codes for CASSLWKDGSEKLFL.

Comment on this clonotype: The junction differs from germline at one of its ends, possibly a read error. The rearrangement joins TRBV12-3 or TRBV12-4 to TRBJ1-1, with D uncertain. The CDR3 loop spans 13 amino acids. The CDR3 region is CDSSLDKFGEAFF. The CDR3, as DNA: TGTGACAGCAGTTTAGACAAGTTTGGGGAAGCTTTCTTT.

Turning to this clonotype: A read error may account for a junction end that differs from germline. J is TRBJ2-5 and V is TRBV6-2 or TRBV6-3; 7 bases fit TRBD2. Per the germline V gene, CDR1 is MNHEY and CDR2 is SVGEGT. The CDR3 loop spans 19 amino acids. The CDR3 spells CASSFLSGRESVSSETQYF. The CDR3 DNA reads as TGTGCCAGCAGCTTCCTGAGTGGGCGGGAGAGTGTTAGTAGCGAGACCCAGTACTTT.

By share, this clonotype ranks as medium-sized. The chain joins TRBV11-2 to TRBJ2-7; tentatively, D is TRBD1 (6 bases). The CDR3 runs to 14 residues. From germline, CDR1 is SGHAT and CDR2 FQNNGV. Trimming removed 3 bases from V and 2 bases from J, with 11 bases in between. The CDR3 DNA reads as TGTGCCAGCAGCTTGGGCGGACAGACCTACGAGCAGTACTTC. Protein product: CASSLGGQTYEQYF. Full variable domain (remainder filled in from reference TRBV11-2 and TRBJ2-7): EAGVAQSPRYKIIEKRQSVAFWCNPISGHATLYWYQQILGQGPKLLIQFQNNGVVDDSQLPKDRFSAERLKGVDSTLKIQPAKLEDSAVYLCASSLGGQTYEQYFGPGTRLTVT.

On this clonotype: One end of the junction does not line up with germline, which may come from a read error. The V and J genes are TRBV11-2 and TRBJ2-3; no clear D. Germline V lookup: CDR1 SGHAT, CDR2 FQNNGV. CDR3 length: 14 amino acids. This chain's CDR3 is CANSLVGSTDTQYF. CDR3 in DNA: TGTGCCAACAGCTTAGTCGGCAGTACAGATACGCAATATTTT.

This clonotype was recorded many times. The CDR3 nucleotides read TGCGCCAGCAGCCGCGGAACGACAGGGATGGTTTCACCCCTCCACTTT. Protein product: CASSRGTTGMVSPLHF. V is TRBV4-1 and J is TRBJ1-6; 7 nucleotides line up with TRBD1. From germline, CDR1 is MGHRA and CDR2 YSYEKL. V lost 4 bases, J lost 9 bases, and 12 bases stayed unmatched. The CDR3 runs to 16 residues.

Turning to this clonotype: With a much larger clone just one base away, this may be a read error. The rearrangement links TRBV6-1 to TRBJ2-2, with 7 bases lining up with TRBD1. CDR3 length: 16 amino acids. Germline V CDR1 and CDR2: MNHNS, SASEGT. DNA of the CDR3: TGTGCCAGCAGTGAAGCGCGGATCAGGGGGACCGGGGAGCTGCTTTTT. Protein sequence: CASSEARIRGTGELLF.

The chain employs TRBV4-1 and TRBJ2-2; D is undetermined. The germline CDR1 and CDR2 sequences are MGHRA and YSYEKL. The CDR3 sequence is 15 residues long. V dropped 1 base and J dropped 6 bases, with 12 bases sitting between them. Written as DNA, the CDR3 is TGCGCCAGCAGCCAAGGGCAAGGACCCCCCGGGGAGCTGTTTTTT. This codes for CASSQGQGPPGELFF.

At least ten counts were recorded for this clonotype. The chain employs TRBV7-9 and TRBJ2-7; D remains ambiguous. The CDR3 has 11 amino acids. Trimming removed 3 bases from V and 7 bases from J, with 7 bases in between. CDR1 is SEHNR, CDR2 FQNEAQ, per germline (reference sequence). The CDR3, as DNA: TGTGCCAGCAGCTTCCTCGGAGAGCAGTACTTC. Translation: CASSFLGEQYF.

J is TRBJ2-7 and V is TRBV2; D is perhaps TRBD1 (6 bases). Trimming shortened V by 2 bases and J by 5 bases, and 10 bases separated the two germline ends. In germline, CDR1 is SNHLY, CDR2 FYNNEI. The CDR3 has 13 amino acids. In nucleotides, the CDR3 is TGTGCCAGCAGTGAACAGGGGTTCAACGAGCAGTACTTC. Translating it yields CASSEQGFNEQYF.

With respect to this clonotype: A junction boundary mismatches the germline segment, possibly from a read error. The chain is built from TRBV19 and TRBJ2-1; 8 nucleotides agree with TRBD1. The germline V gene encodes CDR1 LNHDA and CDR2 SQIVND (reference sequence). The CDR3 is 16 residues long. The CDR3 nucleotides are TGTGCCGGTAGTATTTCAGGGGGCAGCTCCTACAATGAGCAGTTCTTC. As protein: CAGSISGGSSYNEQFF.

A remark on this clonotype: The conserved phenylalanine or tryptophan is not found at the CDR3 terminus, so this likely reflects a read error. V is TRBV6-1 and J is TRBJ2-5; either TRBD1 or TRBD2 may fit D (5 bases each). CDR1 and CDR2 from the germline V gene are MNHNS and SASEGT. CDR3 length: 20 residues. The CDR3 spells CASTPPGPKGWVGKKEIQYY. Written as DNA, the CDR3 is TGTGCCAGCACTCCTCCGGGACCGAAGGGTTGGGTAGGGAAAAAGGAGATCCAGTACTAC.

Ten or more counts support this clonotype. J is TRBJ2-7 and V is TRBV6-2 or TRBV6-3; possibly TRBD2 for D (5 bases). The CDR3 runs 12 residues. With 5 bases removed from V and 4 bases from J, the gap between germline ends came to 9 bases. Germline-derived CDR1 and CDR2 are MNHEY and SVGEGT. CDR3 sequence reads: CASSDYGYEQYF. CDR3 nucleotide sequence: TGTGCCAGCAGTGACTATGGGTACGAGCAGTACTTC.

Points on this clonotype: The junction departs from the called germline gene at one end, perhaps through a read error. The rearrangement uses TRBV29-1 and TRBJ2-3, with 9 nucleotides matching TRBD2. The CDR3 has 17 amino acids. CDR1 and CDR2 (germline): SQVTM, ANQGSEA. CDR3: CSVVGTSRIRSTDRQFF. The CDR3 bases are TGCAGCGTTGTAGGGACTAGCAGGATAAGAAGCACAGATAGGCAGTTTTTT.

This chain joins TRBV14 and TRBJ2-2, with D perhaps given as TRBD1 or TRBD2 (5 bases each). V was pared by 1 base and J by 3 bases, with 12 bases between. The CDR3 has 16 amino acids. Germline CDR1 reads SGHDN; CDR2 reads FVKESK. CDR3 region: CASSQVLGPYTGELFF. The DNA of the CDR3 is TGTGCCAGCAGCCAAGTGCTGGGACCCTACACCGGGGAGCTGTTTTTT.

The sample holds many counts of this clonotype. J is TRBJ2-2 and V is TRBV30; 8 nucleotides match TRBD2. The V gene's germline CDR1 is GTSNPN and CDR2 SVGIG (reference sequence). CDR3 length equals 15 residues. With V trimmed by 3 bases and J by 5 bases, 8 bases remained unmatched. The CDR3 nucleotides read TGTGCCTGGAGAGGACGGGAGGGAAAGACCGGGGAGCTGTTTTTT. It yields the protein CAWRGREGKTGELFF.

Only one count was recorded for this clonotype. The chain employs TRBV19 and TRBJ1-6; D not resolved. The CDR3 sequence is 16 residues long. Germline values: CDR1 LNHDA, CDR2 SQIVND (reference sequence). V gave up 3 bases and J gave up 7 bases, with 16 bases separating them. The CDR3 nucleotides read TGTGCCAGTAGTATTCTGTCTCTCACGGGAAATTCACCCCTCCACTTT. This translates into CASSILSLTGNSPLHF. The entire variable domain, with the rest obtained from reference TRBV19 and TRBJ1-6, is as follows: DGGITQSPKYLFRKEGQNVTLSCEQNLNHDAMYWYRQDPGQGLRLIYYSQIVNDFQKGDIAEGYSVSREKKESFPLTVTSAQKNPTAFYLCASSILSLTGNSPLHFGNGTRLTVT.

In regard to this clonotype: A read error is possible here, since a much larger clone lies one base away. This chain links TRBV5-8 with TRBJ2-1; maybe TRBD2 (6 bases). This CDR3 contains 16 residues. The ends were cut back, 3 bases at V and 5 bases at J, with 18 bases in the middle. Germline-derived CDR1 and CDR2 are SGHTS and YDEGEE. The DNA for the CDR3 is TGTGCCAGCAGCTACCCGGGACTCGCATCCCACAATGAGCAGTTCTTC. It yields the protein CASSYPGLASHNEQFF.